The 25 T cell receptor beta chains presented below share a single source sample, sequenced in a study of response to subunit inactivated influenza vaccine. Via MiXCR, TCRdb re-called the RT-PCR reads, giving one row per CDR3 protein. The data hold 300,000 to 350,000 distinct CDR3 sequences, with about a fifth observed a single time. The sequencing here drew on PBMCs from blood, taken 21 months after vaccination. These receptors were taken from a man aged 50 to 75 who received an inactivated influenza vaccine.

The CDR3 DNA reads as TGTGCCAGCAGTTACCACCCCTCAACTAATGAAAAACTGTTTTTT. This encodes CASSYHPSTNEKLFF. The chain uses TRBV6-5 and TRBJ1-4; no reliable D call. V lost 2 bases and J lost 0, with 7 bases in between. Per germline, CDR1 MNHEY and CDR2 SVGAGI. The CDR3 covers 15 residues.

The chain links TRBV7-2 to TRBJ2-1; D tentatively reads TRBD1 or TRBD2 (6 bases each). This CDR3 has 15 residues. V lost 2 bases and J lost 2, with 10 bases in between. Germline V CDR1 and CDR2: SGHTA, FQGNSA. The CDR3 spells CASSLLGGTYNEQFF. The CDR3 nucleotides read TGTGCCAGCAGCTTACTGGGGGGCACCTACAATGAGCAGTTCTTC.

This chain uses TRBV5-5 with TRBJ1-3; 11 positions agree with TRBD1. This CDR3 has 16 residues. V shed 3 bases, J shed 3 bases, and the junction held 5 bases outside the gene matches. Germline values: CDR1 SGHKS, CDR2 YYEKEE (reference sequence). CDR3 coding DNA: TGTGCCAGCAGCTCCGGGACAGGGGGAGGTGGAAACACCATATATTTT. Its translation is CASSSGTGGGGNTIYF.

The chain carries TRBV19 and TRBJ2-1; the D gene is possibly TRBD1 (6 bases). CDR1 and CDR2 from the germline V gene are LNHDA and SQIVND (reference sequence). The CDR3 has 16 amino acids. The V end lost 6 bases, the J end lost 0 bases, and 15 bases lay between the germline ends. The CDR3 nucleotides are TGTGCCAGTAGCCCGCCGACAGGTAACTCCTACAATGAGCAGTTCTTC. Amino acids: CASSPPTGNSYNEQFF.

The rearrangement links TRBV6-1 to TRBJ1-4, with a tentative D call TRBD1 (5 bases). The CDR3 covers 15 residues. The germline V gene has CDR1 MNHNS and CDR2 SASEGT. V was pared by 8 bases and J by 8 bases, with 21 bases between. Here the CDR3 reads CASGTVEAVGEKLFF. CDR3 nucleotides: TGTGCCAGCGGGACGGTGGAGGCAGTTGGGGAAAAACTGTTTTTT.

V and J are TRBV20-1 and TRBJ2-1; 9 bases fit TRBD1. This CDR3 region has 17 residues. Germline V CDR1 and CDR2: DFQATT, SNEGSKA (reference sequence). V shed 4 bases, J shed 0 bases, and the junction held 10 bases outside the gene matches. CDR3 residues: CSATRDRASSSYNEQFF. The CDR3 bases are TGCAGTGCTACCCGGGACAGGGCGTCGAGCTCCTACAATGAGCAGTTCTTC.

This clonotype was picked up a small number of times. The rearrangement links TRBV20-1 to TRBJ2-1; unclear D gene. Looked up from germline, CDR1 is DFQATT and CDR2 is SNEGSKA (reference sequence). Trimming took 5 bases from V and 3 from J, leaving 8 bases between them. This CDR3 spans 12 amino acids. CDR3 sequence (DNA): TGCAGTGCTTGGACGGACTACAATGAGCAGTTCTTC. It specifies CSAWTDYNEQFF.

The V call is TRBV3-1, the J call TRBJ2-5; D is perhaps TRBD1 or TRBD2 (5 bases each). CDR1 is LGHDT, CDR2 YNNKEL, per germline (reference sequence). Trimming took 5 bases from V and 1 from J, leaving 11 bases between them. This CDR3 has 14 amino acids. CDR3 sequence: CASSRGPLQETQYF. The DNA for the CDR3 is TGTGCCAGCAGCAGGGGACCGCTCCAAGAGACCCAGTACTTC.

This clonotype showed up just once. The J gene is TRBJ2-1, the V gene TRBV5-1; TRBD2 agrees at 11 bases. Germline CDR1 reads SGHRS; CDR2 reads YFSETQ. The CDR3 is made up of 18 amino acids. J lost 5 bases, V lost 0 bases, and 10 bases had no gene match. The CDR3 coding sequence is TGCGCCAGCAGCTTGGCCATGGCTAGCGGGAGGAATAACAATGAGCAGTTCTTC. This encodes CASSLAMASGRNNNEQFF. The variable domain in full, completed from reference TRBV5-1 and TRBJ2-1, reads KAGVTQTPRYLIKTRGQQVTLSCSPISGHRSVSWYQQTPGQGLQFLFEYFSETQRNKGNFPGRFSGRQFSNSRSEMNVSTLELGDSALYLCASSLAMASGRNNNEQFFGPGTRLTVL.

This clonotype was seen at least ten times. The rearrangement uses TRBV29-1 and TRBJ2-1; 7 bases are a match to TRBD2. In germline, CDR1 is SQVTM, CDR2 ANQGSEA. V shed 5 bases and J 3 bases; nucleotides not matched to a gene: 7. The CDR3 is made up of 14 amino acids. CDR3: CSVSTQRGYNEQFF. The CDR3 bases are TGCAGCGTTAGTACCCAGCGGGGCTACAATGAGCAGTTCTTC.

The chain recombines TRBV5-6 with TRBJ2-4, with TRBD1 matching 8 bases. The germline V gene encodes CDR1 SGHDT and CDR2 YYEEEE. The trim removed 3 bases at V and 0 bases at J, leaving 2 bases unmatched. There are 15 residues in the CDR3. CDR3 sequence (DNA): TGTGCCAGCAGCTCAGGGGGCATAGCCAAAAACATTCAGTACTTC. This translates into CASSSGGIAKNIQYF.

This clonotype was seen a handful of times. This chain uses TRBV6-5 with TRBJ2-3, with TRBD2 matching 10 bases. The trim removed 4 bases at V and 4 bases at J, leaving 11 bases unmatched. Germline lookup yields CDR1 MNHEY and CDR2 SVGAGI. The CDR3 spans 17 residues. The CDR3 nucleotides read TGTGCCAGCAGTTCCGATCGAGCGGGGGGGCCATCAGATACGCAGTATTTT. It codes for CASSSDRAGGPSDTQYF.

This clonotype was picked up a small number of times. The chain couples TRBV20-1 to TRBJ1-5; 8 nucleotides align to TRBD1. The CDR3 consists of 14 residues. Per the germline V gene, CDR1 is DFQATT and CDR2 is SNEGSKA (reference sequence). The ends lost 5 bases at V and 5 bases at J; junction bases unmatched: 8. The CDR3 bases are TGCAGTGCTGCCAGGGGGCCTGGGGATCAGCCCCAGCATTTT. This translates into CSAARGPGDQPQHF.

V gene TRBV5-1 combines with J gene TRBJ1-5; D may be TRBD1 (5 bases). This CDR3 has 15 residues. The ends were cut back, 0 bases at V and 9 bases at J, with 16 bases in the middle. The germline gives CDR1 SGHRS, CDR2 YFSETQ. CDR3 nucleotide sequence: TGCGCCAGCAGCTTGGAAACAGGCGGCGAGGGGCCCCAGCATTTT. Its translation: CASSLETGGEGPQHF.

The genes are TRBV3-1 and TRBJ2-3; D perhaps matches TRBD1 (5 bases). The germline CDR1 and CDR2 sequences are LGHDT and YNNKEL (reference sequence). Trimming left V 4 bases short and J 5 bases short, with 7 bases between. The CDR3 sequence is 12 residues long. CDR3 in DNA: TGTGCCAGCAGCCCAGGGCAAGATACGCAGTATTTT. Amino acids: CASSPGQDTQYF.

Ten or more counts support this clonotype. The chain has TRBV6-1 and TRBJ1-6; D is undetermined. Germline CDR1 is MNHNS and CDR2 is SASEGT. V lost 6 bases and J 4 bases, leaving 13 bases between the germline ends. CDR3 length: 15 residues. CDR3 DNA: TGTGCCAGCAGACGAGACAATCCATATAATTCACCCCTCCACTTT. It specifies CASRRDNPYNSPLHF.

J is TRBJ1-5 and V is TRBV6-2 or TRBV6-3, with D unclear. Germline assignment: CDR1 MNHEY and CDR2 SVGEGT. The CDR3 sequence is 17 residues long. Trimming cost V 6 bases and J 3 bases, with 21 bases left between them. CDR3 bases: TGTGCCAGCAGGAAAACCTTCGTTCGGACGGTCAATCAGCCCCAGCATTTT. It yields the protein CASRKTFVRTVNQPQHF.

Only a few counts were recorded for this clonotype. The chain joins TRBV19 to TRBJ2-2; D possibly corresponds to TRBD2 (6 bases). Germline assignment: CDR1 LNHDA and CDR2 SQIVND (reference sequence). The CDR3 contains 16 residues. With 5 bases removed from V and 4 bases from J, the gap between germline ends came to 17 bases. This CDR3 reads CASSVRGGLSTGELFF. In nucleotides, the CDR3 is TGTGCCAGTAGTGTCAGAGGAGGGTTGTCCACCGGGGAGCTGTTTTTT.

J is TRBJ1-1 and V is TRBV11-2; a weak D match, TRBD1 (6 bases). Germline V lookup: CDR1 SGHAT, CDR2 FQNNGV. The CDR3 covers 14 residues. Between the trimmed V and J ends, which lost 5 bases and 1 base, there was a span of 11 bases. The CDR3 sequence: CASSQTTGNTEAFF. Here the CDR3 DNA reads TGTGCCAGCAGCCAGACGACAGGGAACACTGAAGCTTTCTTT.

This clonotype was seen only a few times. In DNA form, the CDR3 reads TGCAGTGCTAGAAACCTTCGAACAGGGAGCGAGCAGTACTTC. This translates into CSARNLRTGSEQYF. V and J are TRBV20-1 and TRBJ2-7; possible D gene TRBD1, 6 bases. Germline loops: CDR1 DFQATT, CDR2 SNEGSKA (reference sequence). Trimming removed 2 bases at V and 6 bases at J, with 17 bases between. The CDR3 sequence is 14 residues long.

V gene TRBV5-4 combines with J gene TRBJ2-7, with D maybe TRBD2 (7 bases). The CDR3 runs to 16 residues. V lost 0 bases to trimming and J lost 3 bases, with 16 bases between them. CDR1 and CDR2 (germline): SGHNT, YYREEE (reference sequence). CDR3: CASSLARRGLHYEQYF. The CDR3 bases are TGTGCCAGCAGCTTGGCCCGCAGGGGACTACACTACGAGCAGTACTTC.

V and J are TRBV12-3 or TRBV12-4 and TRBJ2-5; the D gene could be TRBD1 or TRBD2 (5 bases each). The CDR3 is 14 residues long. V dropped 6 bases and J dropped 5 bases, with 16 bases sitting between them. For the CDR3, the DNA is TGTGCCAGCAGCCCGACGGGGCCCTTGGAGACCCAGTACTTC. It yields the protein CASSPTGPLETQYF.

The chain joins TRBV7-9 to TRBJ2-1, with TRBD2 matching over 8 bases. The V segment lost 8 bases and the J segment 1 base; nucleotides outside the gene matches: 7. Germline V lookup: CDR1 SEHNR, CDR2 FQNEAQ (reference sequence). The CDR3 is 15 amino acids. The CDR3 here is CASQSGSTSYNEQFF. The CDR3 region has the DNA TGTGCCAGCCAGAGCGGGAGTACGTCCTACAATGAGCAGTTCTTC.

The CDR3 reads CASSRQRRSYNEQFF. CDR3 in DNA: TGTGCCAGCAGTCGACAGAGGAGGTCCTACAATGAGCAGTTCTTC. The V gene is TRBV2, the J gene TRBJ2-1; D tentatively fits TRBD1 or TRBD2 (5 bases each). The CDR3 runs to 15 residues. CDR1 SNHLY and CDR2 FYNNEI come from the germline V gene. The ends were cut back, 5 bases at V and 1 base at J, with 12 bases in the middle.

This clonotype was counted between two and nine times. The chain joins TRBV7-2 to TRBJ2-3; maybe TRBD1 (5 bases). Between the trimmed V and J ends, which lost 1 base and 6 bases, there was a span of 17 bases. This CDR3 comprises 16 residues. Germline CDR1 reads SGHTA; CDR2 reads FQGNSA. The CDR3 sequence: CASSLVGSLGVDTQYF. In DNA, the CDR3 is TGTGCCAGCAGCTTAGTGGGATCCCTAGGGGTTGATACGCAGTATTTT.